These 15 T cell receptor beta chains originate from one sample sequenced in a study of blood T cells in healthy people across ages. Through a sample-barcoded 5' primer and a J-beta primer mix, a second PCR was run for roughly 6 to 12 cycles. TCRdb reanalysed the 5' RACE reads using MiXCR and keeps one entry per CDR3 protein. The sample carries 780,000 or so distinct CDR3 sequences, 25% recorded once. These data were also filed under a second study, of T cells of mothers and their children.

Material for sequencing was blood. The receptors were sampled from a boy younger than 18 in good health.

The chain links TRBV2 to TRBJ2-6; D is possibly TRBD2 (5 bases). Germline CDR1 and CDR2: SNHLY and FYNNEI. Trimming shortened V by 4 bases and J by 0 bases, and 10 bases separated the two germline ends. The CDR3 sequence is 16 residues long. The CDR3 bases are TGTGCCAGCAGTGTCCAAGGGAGCTCTGGGGCCAACGTCCTGACTTTC. Protein product: CASSVQGSSGANVLTF.

Regarding this clonotype: A much larger clone sits a single nucleotide away, making a read error possible. J is TRBJ2-1 and V is TRBV11-2; D is perhaps TRBD1 (6 bases). The tail of the sequence fits TRBJ2-7 better, so the J call may be wrong. The CDR3 covers 14 residues. CDR1 is SGHAT and CDR2 is FQNNGV in the germline V gene. CDR3 bases: TGTGCCCGCAACCCACAGGGTTTAGACTACGAGCAGTACTTC. Translating it yields CARNPQGLDYEQYF.

This rearrangement joins TRBV12-3 or TRBV12-4 to TRBJ1-2; D is perhaps TRBD1 (5 bases). CDR3 length: 14 residues. Trimming removed 4 bases at V and 4 bases at J, with 13 bases between. CDR3 sequence reads: CASSSNQGTYGYTF. CDR3 nucleotides: TGTGCCAGCAGTTCCAATCAGGGCACCTATGGCTACACCTTC.

The chain joins TRBV12-5 to TRBJ2-1; D not certain. V was clipped by 5 bases and J by 6 bases, with 8 bases between them. The CDR3 covers 12 residues. From germline, CDR1 is LGHNT and CDR2 FRNRAP. As DNA, the CDR3 is TGTGCTAGTGGTGACACAATCAATGAGCAGTTCTTC. Its translation: CASGDTINEQFF.

V usage is TRBV3-1 and J usage is TRBJ1-4, with 7 positions matching TRBD1. Germline CDR1 is LGHDT and CDR2 is YNNKEL (reference sequence). This CDR3 is 17 amino acids long. After removal of 4 bases from V and 5 bases from J, the junction contained 13 bases not matched to a gene. The CDR3: CASSRPRGAENNEKLFF. Written as DNA, the CDR3 is TGTGCCAGCAGCCGACCCAGGGGGGCGGAGAACAATGAAAAACTGTTTTTT.

V and J are TRBV27 and TRBJ2-3; 12 nucleotides align to TRBD1. The CDR3 spans 15 residues. CDR1 is MNHEY, CDR2 SMNVEV, per germline (reference sequence). Unmatched junction bases numbered 4, after V lost 2 bases and J lost 7 bases. The CDR3 here is CASSLQGQGANTQYF. CDR3 DNA sequence: TGTGCCAGCAGTTTACAGGGACAGGGGGCGAATACGCAGTATTTT.

The chain uses TRBV20-1 and TRBJ2-5; D may be TRBD2 (5 bases). The V gene lost 0 bases and the J gene lost 5 bases, with 16 bases spanning the gap. Looked up from germline, CDR1 is DFQATT and CDR2 is SNEGSKA (reference sequence). The CDR3 is made up of 15 amino acids. CDR3 sequence reads: CSARDPRATGETQYF. DNA for the CDR3: TGCAGTGCTAGAGATCCGCGGGCTACCGGGGAGACCCAGTACTTC.

The V and J genes are TRBV28 and TRBJ2-7, with D possibly matching TRBD2 (6 bases). The V end lost 3 bases, the J end lost 0 bases, and 18 bases lay between the germline ends. Germline V gene lookup returns CDR1 MDHEN and CDR2 SYDVKM. The CDR3 has 17 amino acids. The CDR3 coding sequence is TGTGCCAGCAGTTTCGCTGCGTTGGCTAGCGCCTCCTACGAGCAGTACTTC. As protein: CASSFAALASASYEQYF.

The rearrangement links TRBV6-6 to TRBJ2-3; possibly TRBD1 or TRBD2 for D (5 bases each). From germline, CDR1 is MNHNY and CDR2 SVGAGI (reference sequence). V gave up 7 bases and J gave up 0 bases, with 11 bases separating them. This CDR3 is built from 14 residues. The CDR3 DNA reads TGTGCCAGCACACCGGGACGGAGCACAGATACGCAGTATTTT. Residues: CASTPGRSTDTQYF.

This clonotype was detected a few times. The rearrangement links TRBV4-3 to TRBJ2-1, with 12 bases identical to TRBD2. This CDR3 contains 14 residues. V dropped 4 bases and J dropped 8; count of bases not matched to a gene: 3. Germline CDR1 LGHNA, CDR2 YSLEER. CDR3 nucleotide sequence: TGCGCCAGCAGCCTCCGACTAGCGGGAGATGAGCAGTTCTTC. Amino acid sequence: CASSLRLAGDEQFF.

This clonotype was picked up one time. The rearrangement joins TRBV20-1 to TRBJ1-2, with TRBD1 identical over 9 bases. The CDR3 consists of 13 residues. V lost 3 bases to trimming and J lost 8 bases; unmatched junction nucleotides: 7. CDR1 is DFQATT, CDR2 SNEGSKA, per germline (reference sequence). The CDR3 sequence is CSASGTGFGGYTF. CDR3 nucleotides: TGCAGTGCTAGCGGGACAGGGTTTGGCGGCTACACCTTC.

Comment on this clonotype: No conserved phenylalanine or tryptophan ends this CDR3, so it is likely a read error. The V and J genes are TRBV29-1 and TRBJ1-2; tentatively, D is TRBD1 (5 bases). Trimming stripped 1 base from V and 5 bases from J, with 11 bases between. The CDR3 is 13 residues long. Germline V gives CDR1 SQVTM, CDR2 ANQGSEA. In nucleotides, the CDR3 is TGCAGCGTTGAAGGGGGCCTACGATATGGCTACACCTTG. The encoded protein is CSVEGGLRYGYTL.

The chain carries TRBV9 and TRBJ2-5, with 10 bases fitting TRBD1. The J call is doubtful: the DNA matches TRBJ2-7 better. This CDR3 contains 15 residues. CDR1 and CDR2 from the germline V gene are SGDLS and YYNGEE. CDR3 coding DNA: TGTGCCAGCAGCGTAGAGGGGACAGGGGCGGTCGAGCAGTACTTC. Its translation: CASSVEGTGAVEQYF.

In this sample, this clonotype turned up a few times. The rearrangement uses TRBV7-9 and TRBJ2-5; TRBD2 might be the D (6 bases). The DNA end favors TRBJ2-1, so the J call may be wrong. Germline V gene lookup returns CDR1 SEHNR and CDR2 FQNEAQ (reference sequence). This CDR3 region has 12 residues. CDR3 sequence: CAGEAARNEQFF. As DNA, the CDR3 is TGTGCCGGGGAGGCAGCCCGCAATGAGCAGTTCTTC.

The rearrangement uses TRBV12-3 or TRBV12-4 and TRBJ1-6; 8 nucleotides align to TRBD1. The CDR3 is made up of 15 amino acids. The V gene end was trimmed by 5 bases and the J gene end by 9 bases; junction bases not matched to a gene: 9. CDR3 loop: CASSLGQGRVSPLHF. The CDR3 nucleotides are TGTGCCAGCAGTCTCGGACAGGGAAGGGTTTCACCCCTCCACTTT.